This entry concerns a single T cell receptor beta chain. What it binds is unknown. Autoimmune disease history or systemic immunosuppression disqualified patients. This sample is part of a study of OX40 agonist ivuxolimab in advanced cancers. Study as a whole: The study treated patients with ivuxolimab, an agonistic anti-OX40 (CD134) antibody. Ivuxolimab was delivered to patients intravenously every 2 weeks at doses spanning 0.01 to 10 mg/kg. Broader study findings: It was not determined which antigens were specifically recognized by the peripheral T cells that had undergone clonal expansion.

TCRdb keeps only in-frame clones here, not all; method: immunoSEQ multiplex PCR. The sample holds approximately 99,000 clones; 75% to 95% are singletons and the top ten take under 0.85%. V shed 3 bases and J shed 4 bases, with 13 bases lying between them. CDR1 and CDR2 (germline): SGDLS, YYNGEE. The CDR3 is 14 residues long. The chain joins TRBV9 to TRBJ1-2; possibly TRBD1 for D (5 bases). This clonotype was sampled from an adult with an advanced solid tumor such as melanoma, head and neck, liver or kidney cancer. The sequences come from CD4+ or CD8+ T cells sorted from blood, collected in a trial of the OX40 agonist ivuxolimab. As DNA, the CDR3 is TGTGCCAGCAGCGAGAGGGGACTCTCCTATGGCTACACCTTC. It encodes CASSERGLSYGYTF.